One and the same sample provided the 20 T cell receptor beta chains below, sequenced in a study of blood T cell repertoires in COVID-19. The protocol was immunoSEQ multiplex PCR, while the TCRdb copy is restricted to in-frame clones and leaves out a portion. Of fewer than 55,000 clones in the sample, over 75% are singletons; the top ten hold more than 20%. What was sequenced was peripheral blood. All receptors derive from a woman older than 75 with COVID-19, enrolled during active disease.

About this clone itself: The junction departs from the called germline gene at one end, perhaps through a read error. The chain links TRBV7-7 to TRBJ2-7; perhaps TRBD2 as D (6 bases). The germline CDR1 and CDR2 sequences are SSHAT and FNYEAQ (reference sequence). The CDR3 runs 13 residues. The CDR3 nucleotides are TGTGCTAGCAGCTCGGGAGTTACGTACGAGCAGTACTTC. It codes for CASSSGVTYEQYF.

V and J are TRBV19 and TRBJ2-2; 11 positions match TRBD2. The junction had 12 bases not matched to a gene; V was cut back by 9 bases and J by 6 bases. Germline-derived CDR1 and CDR2 are LNHDA and SQIVND (reference sequence). The CDR3 contains 16 residues. The CDR3 is CASWGGLAGGSGELFF. Here the CDR3 DNA reads TGTGCCAGCTGGGGGGGGCTAGCGGGAGGATCCGGGGAGCTGTTTTTT.

The rearrangement links TRBV28 to TRBJ1-2; 7 positions agree with TRBD1. Germline V lookup: CDR1 MDHEN, CDR2 SYDVKM. The V segment lost 3 bases and the J segment 6 bases; nucleotides outside the gene matches: 13. CDR3 length equals 16 residues. The chain's CDR3 is CASSFRRDRVGDGYTF. CDR3 bases: TGTGCCAGCAGTTTTCGCCGAGACAGGGTTGGGGATGGCTACACCTTC.

The chain employs TRBV7-2 and TRBJ2-1; 9 nucleotides agree with TRBD2. The CDR3 sequence is 16 residues long. V was pared by 5 bases and J by 8 bases, with 13 bases of the junction left unmatched. Germline CDR1 and CDR2: SGHTA and FQGNSA. The CDR3 reads CASSGSGTSSHHEQFF. In DNA form, the CDR3 reads TGTGCCAGCAGCGGCTCCGGGACTAGCTCTCATCATGAGCAGTTCTTC.

The chain joins TRBV6-6 to TRBJ1-4; D is uncertain. This CDR3 contains 14 residues. CDR1 MNHNY and CDR2 SVGAGI come from the germline V gene (reference sequence). Deletions cut 7 bases from V and 8 bases from J, with 17 bases between. This CDR3 reads CASKGAAPGEKLFF. CDR3 bases: TGTGCCAGCAAAGGAGCTGCTCCCGGAGAAAAACTGTTTTTT.

The chain recombines TRBV5-1 with TRBJ2-7; tentative D call: TRBD2 (5 bases). The V gene's germline CDR1 is SGHRS and CDR2 YFSETQ. The CDR3 spans 14 residues. Between the trimmed V and J ends, which lost 3 bases and 0 bases, there was a span of 10 bases. The CDR3 region has the DNA TGCGCCAGCAGCTCTGGACTTTTCTCCTACGAGCAGTACTTC. Translated, it gives CASSSGLFSYEQYF.

This sequence joins TRBV30 and TRBJ2-6, with D maybe TRBD1 (6 bases). CDR1 and CDR2 from the germline V gene are GTSNPN and SVGIG (reference sequence). The CDR3 is made up of 17 amino acids. V was trimmed by 8 bases and J by 0 bases, leaving 20 bases between them. This CDR3 is CARAPGQSRSGANVLTF. DNA of the CDR3: TGTGCCCGGGCCCCCGGACAGTCCCGCTCTGGGGCCAACGTCCTGACTTTC.

Turning to this clone: The sample contains more than one DNA sequence encoding this CDR3. The gene calls are TRBV5-1 and TRBJ1-6; TRBD1 agrees at 10 bases. This CDR3 has 14 residues. The V and J ends lost 4 bases and 7 bases, in that order; junction bases with no gene match: 2. The germline V gene has CDR1 SGHRS and CDR2 YFSETQ. CDR3 residues: CASSLGQGNSPLHF. The CDR3 DNA reads TGCGCCAGCAGCCTGGGACAGGGGAATTCACCCCTCCACTTT.

The V gene is TRBV6-5, the J gene TRBJ2-3, with D possibly being TRBD2 (5 bases). In germline, CDR1 is MNHEY, CDR2 SVGAGI. Trimming took off 0 bases at V and 5 bases at J, with 9 bases between the two ends. The CDR3 contains 14 residues. The CDR3 is CASSYSGRGDTQYF. The CDR3 nucleotides are TGTGCCAGCAGTTACTCGGGGAGAGGAGATACGCAGTATTTT.

The chain couples TRBV1 to TRBJ2-7; no DNA check was done on the table's D call, TRBD2. TRBV1 is a listed pseudogene. The CDR3 length is 15 residues. The CDR3 nucleotides are TGCACCAGCAGCCAAGACGAGCGGGAGTGCCACGAGCAGTACTTC. Translated: CTSSQDERECHEQYF.

The chain couples TRBV7-9 to TRBJ1-2; TRBD1 agrees at 9 bases. Trimming removed 8 bases from V and 7 bases from J; junction bases left unmatched: 14. CDR3 length: 15 residues. Germline V CDR1 and CDR2: SEHNR, FQNEAQ (reference sequence). CDR3 in DNA: TGTGCCAGCTTCACAGGGAACAGGGGGCATTCTGGCTACACCTTC. The encoded protein is CASFTGNRGHSGYTF.

The genes are TRBV4-1 and TRBJ1-5; 10 bases are a match to TRBD1. V was pared by 1 base and J by 1 base, with 13 bases of the junction left unmatched. Germline loops: CDR1 MGHRA, CDR2 YSYEKL. The CDR3 is made up of 20 amino acids. CDR3: CASSQVSLGQGRGSNQPQHF. For the CDR3, the DNA is TGCGCCAGCAGCCAAGTATCCCTGGGACAGGGGAGGGGGAGCAATCAGCCCCAGCATTTT.

V is TRBV19 and J is TRBJ2-6; a possible D gene is TRBD2 (6 bases). The CDR3 spans 17 residues. Germline CDR1 and CDR2: LNHDA and SQIVND (reference sequence). Trimming took 8 bases from V and 0 from J, leaving 17 bases between them. The CDR3 spells CASLRGIGISGANVLTF. The DNA for the CDR3 is TGTGCCAGTTTGCGGGGAATTGGTATCTCTGGGGCCAACGTCCTGACTTTC.

This clone was picked up a small number of times. V and J are TRBV7-3 and TRBJ1-1; a weak D match, TRBD1 (5 bases). Germline assignment: CDR1 SGHTA and CDR2 FQGTGA. The CDR3 runs to 14 residues. V was shortened by 3 bases and J by 2 bases, with 10 bases between the two germline ends. DNA for the CDR3: TGTGCCAGCAGCTTGGAGGGGTTAAACACTGAAGCTTTCTTT. This sequence encodes CASSLEGLNTEAFF. The full variable domain, in which reference TRBV7-3 and TRBJ1-1 provide the parts outside the CDR3, is GAGVSQTPSNKVTEKGKYVELRCDPISGHTALYWYRQSLGQGPEFLIYFQGTGAADDSGLPNDRFFAVRPEGSVSTLKIQRTERGDSAVYLCASSLEGLNTEAFFGQGTRLTVV.

The sample holds a few counts of this clone. The rearrangement uses TRBV10-1 and TRBJ2-1, with 7 bases aligning to TRBD2. Trimming at V came to 1 base and at J to 4 bases, leaving 4 bases not matched to a gene. The germline V gene has CDR1 WNHNN and CDR2 SYGVQD (reference sequence). The CDR3 has 15 residues. The CDR3 DNA is TGCGCCAGCAGTGAGTTCGAGCGGGGATACAATGAGCAGTTCTTC. Translation: CASSEFERGYNEQFF.

V and J are TRBV20-1 and TRBJ2-2; perhaps TRBD1 as D (5 bases). The CDR3 runs to 14 residues. Trimming cost V 3 bases and J 4 bases, with 12 bases left between them. CDR1 and CDR2 from the germline V gene are DFQATT and SNEGSKA (reference sequence). CDR3 amino acids: CSASQPGITGELFF. As DNA, the CDR3 is TGCAGTGCTAGTCAGCCAGGGATCACCGGGGAGCTGTTTTTT.

This clone was observed a single time. This chain connects TRBV9 to TRBJ1-6; 7 bases map to TRBD1. The CDR3 is made up of 16 amino acids. V gave up 0 bases and J gave up 7 bases; unmatched junction bases: 7. The germline gives CDR1 SGDLS, CDR2 YYNGEE. The CDR3 coding sequence is TGTGCCAGCAGCGTAGAAGGGGGCGGGTTAAATTCACCCCTCCACTTT. The encoded protein is CASSVEGGGLNSPLHF.

The V and J genes are TRBV30 and TRBJ1-5; TRBD1 might be the D (6 bases). The germline V and J ends were trimmed by 0 bases and 4 bases, with 10 bases remaining between them. The CDR3 extends over 14 amino acids. Germline V gene sequence: CDR1 GTSNPN, CDR2 SVGIG (reference sequence). The DNA for the CDR3 is TGTGCCTGGAGTGTGGGGGCACCTAATCAGCCCCAGCATTTT. Its translation is CAWSVGAPNQPQHF.

The rearrangement links TRBV7-3 to TRBJ1-1; TRBD1 matches 7 bases. Germline trimming cut 1 base from V and 0 bases from J; bases unmatched to any gene: 2. The germline gives CDR1 SGHTA, CDR2 FQGTGA. CDR3 length: 15 residues. The CDR3 loop reads CASSLIGGMNTEAFF. CDR3 bases: TGTGCCAGCAGCTTAATAGGGGGCATGAACACTGAAGCTTTCTTT. Full variable domain (rest looked up from reference TRBV7-3 and TRBJ1-1): GAGVSQTPSNKVTEKGKYVELRCDPISGHTALYWYRQSLGQGPEFLIYFQGTGAADDSGLPNDRFFAVRPEGSVSTLKIQRTERGDSAVYLCASSLIGGMNTEAFFGQGTRLTVV.

The CDR3 coding sequence is TGTGCCAGCAGTTACTCCAGGACAGGGGTAGGCTCACCCCTCCACTTT. It yields the protein CASSYSRTGVGSPLHF. The J gene is TRBJ1-6, the V gene TRBV6-5; 9 bases agree with TRBD1. The germline CDR1 and CDR2 sequences are MNHEY and SVGAGI. This CDR3 has 16 residues. The V and J ends lost 0 bases and 10 bases, in that order; junction bases with no gene match: 7.